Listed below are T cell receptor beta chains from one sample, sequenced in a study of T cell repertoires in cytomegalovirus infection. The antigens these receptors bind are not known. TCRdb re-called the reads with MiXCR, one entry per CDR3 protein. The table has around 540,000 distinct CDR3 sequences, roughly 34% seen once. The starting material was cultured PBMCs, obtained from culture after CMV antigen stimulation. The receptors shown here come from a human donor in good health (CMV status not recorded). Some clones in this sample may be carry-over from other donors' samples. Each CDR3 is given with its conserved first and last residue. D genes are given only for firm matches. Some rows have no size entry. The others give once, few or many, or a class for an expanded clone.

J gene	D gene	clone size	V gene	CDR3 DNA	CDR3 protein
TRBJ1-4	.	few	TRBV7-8	TGTGCCAGCAGCCGAGCCGGGGTTAAAGAAAAACTGTTTTTT	CASSRAGVKEKLFF
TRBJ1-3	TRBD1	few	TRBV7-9	TGTGCCAGCAGGGACAGGGCCCGCCAACACTCTGGAAACACCATATATTTT	CASRDRARQHSGNTIYF
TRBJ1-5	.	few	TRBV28	TGTGCCAGCAGTTTACAGAGAGGGGCTGGCAATCAGCCCCAGCATTTT	CASSLQRGAGNQPQHF
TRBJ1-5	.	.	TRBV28	TGTGCCAGCAGTTCGACAGGCCGCGGTCAGCCCCAGCATTTT	CASSSTGRGQPQHF
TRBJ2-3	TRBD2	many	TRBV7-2	TGTGCCAGCAGCTCGACTAGCGGGACCTACACAGATACGCAGTATTTT	CASSSTSGTYTDTQYF
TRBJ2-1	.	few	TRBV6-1	TGTGCCAGCAGGTCCGTGGGCCAGATAAATGCCAATGAGCAGTTCTTC	CASRSVGQINANEQFF
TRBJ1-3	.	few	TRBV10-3	TGTGCCATCCCGGGGGGCGCCGGAAACACCATATATTTT	CAIPGGAGNTIYF
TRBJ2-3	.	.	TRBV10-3	TGTGCCATCAGTGAGGTCCCACCCGAGGATACGCAGTATTTT	CAISEVPPEDTQYF
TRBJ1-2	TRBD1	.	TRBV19	TGTGCCAGTACCCTCAGGGGGCTTAATGGTTTCGGAGGCTACACCTTC	CASTLRGLNGFGGYTF
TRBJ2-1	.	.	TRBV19	TGTGCCAGTAGTGTCGACCTTTATGAGCAGTTCTTC	CASSVDLYEQFF
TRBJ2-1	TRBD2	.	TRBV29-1	TGCAGCGTAGGGGCCAGACTAGCTTCCCATGAGCAGTTCTTC	CSVGARLASHEQFF
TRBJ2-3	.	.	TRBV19	TGTGCCAGTAGTCACGGAGGGGGTCAGCTCACAGATACGCAGTATTTT	CASSHGGGQLTDTQYF